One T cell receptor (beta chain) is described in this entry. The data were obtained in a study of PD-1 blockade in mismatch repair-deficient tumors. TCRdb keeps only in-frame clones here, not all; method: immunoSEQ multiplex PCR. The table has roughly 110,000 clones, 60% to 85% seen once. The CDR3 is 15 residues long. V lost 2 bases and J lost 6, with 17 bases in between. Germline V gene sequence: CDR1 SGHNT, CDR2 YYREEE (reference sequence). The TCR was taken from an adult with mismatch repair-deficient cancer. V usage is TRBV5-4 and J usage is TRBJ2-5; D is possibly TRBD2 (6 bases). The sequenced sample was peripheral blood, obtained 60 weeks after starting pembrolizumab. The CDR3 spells CASSFGRDLGKTQYF. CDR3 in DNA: TGTGCCAGCAGCTTTGGCCGGGACTTAGGGAAGACCCAGTACTTC.